Listed below are T cell receptor beta chains from one sample, sequenced in a study of metastatic and nonmetastatic thyroid tumors. TCRdb re-analyzed the PCR reads using MiXCR. This table has around 5,400 clones, about 33% appearing once. Specimen: adjacent normal tissue. All receptors come from a female donor with papillary thyroid cancer or a benign thyroid nodule (not recorded which). Some clones in this sample may be carry-over from other donors' samples. Both conserved end residues are part of each CDR3. The order of the fields is J gene, clone size, D gene, V gene, CDR3 DNA, CDR3 protein. A D gene is named only where the DNA matches it firmly. Size is omitted from some rows. Given values are once, few, many or a class for expanded clones.

j_gene: TRBJ2-5; abundance: large; d_gene: TRBD1; v_gene: TRBV20-1; CDR3nt: TGCAGTGCTCCGGGACAGGGTTTCGGAGAGACCCAGTACTTC; CDR3aa: CSAPGQGFGETQYF
j_gene: TRBJ1-1; abundance: few; d_gene: NA; v_gene: TRBV19; CDR3nt: TGTGCCAGTAGTATGAACACGGGTGGCACTGAAGCTTTCTTT; CDR3aa: CASSMNTGGTEAFF
j_gene: TRBJ2-3; abundance: few; d_gene: NA; v_gene: TRBV10-3; CDR3nt: TGTGCCACCTGGGCTGAAAGGGATACGCAGTATTTT; CDR3aa: CATWAERDTQYF
j_gene: TRBJ2-1; abundance: medium-sized; d_gene: NA; v_gene: TRBV5-6; CDR3nt: TGTGCCAGCAGCGCCTATCCCCTTTCCTACAATGAGCAGTTCTTC; CDR3aa: CASSAYPLSYNEQFF
j_gene: TRBJ1-5; abundance: few; d_gene: TRBD1; v_gene: TRBV2; CDR3nt: TGTGCCAGCAGTGGGGGGGACAGCTACAATCAGCCCCAGCATTTT; CDR3aa: CASSGGDSYNQPQHF
j_gene: TRBJ2-7; abundance: NA; d_gene: TRBD2; v_gene: TRBV5-1; CDR3nt: TGCGCCAGCAGCCCGTGGGAGGGCCAGAGAAACGAGCAGTACTTC; CDR3aa: CASSPWEGQRNEQYF
j_gene: TRBJ2-7; abundance: NA; d_gene: TRBD1; v_gene: TRBV27; CDR3nt: TGTGCCAGCAGTTTATTTAGACAGGGGGGGGCGGAGCAGTACTTC; CDR3aa: CASSLFRQGGAEQYF
j_gene: TRBJ2-2; abundance: large; d_gene: NA; v_gene: TRBV7-2; CDR3nt: TGTGCCAGCAGCTTAGTGGTGTGGGGGGTTACGAACACCGGGGAGCTGTTTTTT; CDR3aa: CASSLVVWGVTNTGELFF
j_gene: TRBJ1-6; abundance: few; d_gene: NA; v_gene: TRBV28; CDR3nt: TGTGCCAGCAGCCCGCACATGGGGCGCGACTTGGGTTCACCCCTCCACTTT; CDR3aa: CASSPHMGRDLGSPLHF
j_gene: TRBJ1-5; abundance: few; d_gene: TRBD1; v_gene: TRBV15; CDR3nt: TGTGCCACCAGCAGTTACCGGGACAGGGGAATGAATCAGCCCCAGCATTTT; CDR3aa: CATSSYRDRGMNQPQHF
j_gene: TRBJ2-7; abundance: few; d_gene: NA; v_gene: TRBV2; CDR3nt: TGTGCCAGCGGGGACCAGGACTACGAGCAGTACTTC; CDR3aa: CASGDQDYEQYF
j_gene: TRBJ2-7; abundance: NA; d_gene: NA; v_gene: TRBV2; CDR3nt: TGTGCCAGCAGTGAAGGTAGCTACGAGCAGTACTTC; CDR3aa: CASSEGSYEQYF
j_gene: TRBJ2-2; abundance: many; d_gene: NA; v_gene: TRBV19; CDR3nt: TGTGCCAGTAGTATCGGCTACGGGGAGCTGTTTTTT; CDR3aa: CASSIGYGELFF
j_gene: TRBJ1-5; abundance: large; d_gene: TRBD1; v_gene: TRBV6-1; CDR3nt: TGTGCCACCTCCAAAGGGGGACAGAATTATCAGCCCCAGCATTTT; CDR3aa: CATSKGGQNYQPQHF
j_gene: TRBJ1-2; abundance: NA; d_gene: TRBD1; v_gene: TRBV6-2/TRBV6-3; CDR3nt: TGTGCCAGCAGTCACCCCCCCGGGACAGGGGGGACTTTCTATGGCTACACCTTC; CDR3aa: CASSHPPGTGGTFYGYTF
j_gene: TRBJ1-2; abundance: NA; d_gene: NA; v_gene: TRBV28; CDR3nt: TGTGCCAGCGGGGAGGGATCTGGGGTCTATGGCTACACCTTC; CDR3aa: CASGEGSGVYGYTF
j_gene: TRBJ1-1; abundance: few; d_gene: TRBD1; v_gene: TRBV6-1; CDR3nt: TGTGCCAGCAGTAGGGCCGGGACAGGGAACACTGAAGCTTTCTTT; CDR3aa: CASSRAGTGNTEAFF
j_gene: TRBJ1-1; abundance: NA; d_gene: NA; v_gene: TRBV6-5; CDR3nt: TGTGGCAGCAGTTACTCGCGGCAGACTAACACTGAAGCTTTCTTT; CDR3aa: CGSSYSRQTNTEAFF
j_gene: TRBJ1-4; abundance: NA; d_gene: NA; v_gene: TRBV6-5; CDR3nt: TGTGCCAGCAACACCCTAAGGGAAAAACTGTTTTTT; CDR3aa: CASNTLREKLFF
j_gene: TRBJ1-5; abundance: few; d_gene: NA; v_gene: TRBV20-1; CDR3nt: TGCAGTGCTGGCAGGGACGGTGTAAGAAGGCCCCAGCATTTT; CDR3aa: CSAGRDGVRRPQHF
j_gene: TRBJ1-2; abundance: NA; d_gene: NA; v_gene: TRBV20-1; CDR3nt: TGCAGTGCTAGGCTGGCTAGACGTTCCTATGGCTACACCTTC; CDR3aa: CSARLARRSYGYTF
j_gene: TRBJ1-6; abundance: NA; d_gene: NA; v_gene: TRBV5-1; CDR3nt: TGCGCCAGCAGCCCACTAGGTGGGCCACAAAGCTCCTATAATTCACCCCTCCACTTT; CDR3aa: CASSPLGGPQSSYNSPLHF
j_gene: TRBJ1-2; abundance: NA; d_gene: NA; v_gene: TRBV12-3/TRBV12-4; CDR3nt: TGTGCCAGCAGTCGCGGCCGTTCCGGGACTGAAGACTATGGCTACACCTTC; CDR3aa: CASSRGRSGTEDYGYTF
j_gene: TRBJ1-5; abundance: few; d_gene: TRBD1; v_gene: TRBV28; CDR3nt: TGTGCCAGCAGTCTGACAGGGGGTGTCAATCAGCCCCAGCATTTT; CDR3aa: CASSLTGGVNQPQHF
j_gene: TRBJ1-6; abundance: NA; d_gene: NA; v_gene: TRBV5-1; CDR3nt: TGCGCCAACAGCTTGAGAACCAGGGACTATAATTCACCCCTCCACTTT; CDR3aa: CANSLRTRDYNSPLHF
j_gene: TRBJ2-7; abundance: large; d_gene: NA; v_gene: TRBV20-1; CDR3nt: TGCAGTGCTGGAGCTGGATGGGCCTCCTACGAGCAGTACTTC; CDR3aa: CSAGAGWASYEQYF
j_gene: TRBJ1-4; abundance: NA; d_gene: NA; v_gene: TRBV24-1; CDR3nt: TGTGCCACCAGTGATGCGGACAGAATGGATGAAAAACTGTTTTTT; CDR3aa: CATSDADRMDEKLFF
j_gene: TRBJ2-7; abundance: NA; d_gene: NA; v_gene: TRBV6-1; CDR3nt: TGTGCCAGCAGGCAGGCACACAGGGAACTCGGCTCCTACGAGCAGTACTTC; CDR3aa: CASRQAHRELGSYEQYF
j_gene: TRBJ1-2; abundance: few; d_gene: TRBD1; v_gene: TRBV6-1; CDR3nt: TGTGCCAGCACTCTGGGACAGGAGTTAGGCTACACCTTC; CDR3aa: CASTLGQELGYTF
j_gene: TRBJ1-2; abundance: NA; d_gene: TRBD1; v_gene: TRBV30; CDR3nt: TGTGCCTGGAGTGGGAACAGGGGTAACTATGGCTACACCTTC; CDR3aa: CAWSGNRGNYGYTF
j_gene: TRBJ1-2; abundance: large; d_gene: NA; v_gene: TRBV19; CDR3nt: TGTGCCAGTAGTATGGACGGCTACTATGGCTACACCTTC; CDR3aa: CASSMDGYYGYTF
j_gene: TRBJ2-7; abundance: few; d_gene: TRBD2; v_gene: TRBV6-1; CDR3nt: TGTGCCAGCAGCCCGGGACTAGCGGGAGTAGGCGAGCAGTACTTC; CDR3aa: CASSPGLAGVGEQYF
j_gene: TRBJ2-2; abundance: NA; d_gene: NA; v_gene: TRBV19; CDR3nt: TGTGCCAGTAACCCTCGTGGGGATTCGGACACCGGGGAGCTGTTTTTT; CDR3aa: CASNPRGDSDTGELFF
j_gene: TRBJ2-7; abundance: once; d_gene: NA; v_gene: TRBV14; CDR3nt: TGTGCCAGCAGCCAAGGGTTCTCCTACGAGCAGTACTTC; CDR3aa: CASSQGFSYEQYF
j_gene: TRBJ2-2; abundance: few; d_gene: TRBD2; v_gene: TRBV6-1; CDR3nt: TGTGCCAGCAGTCGACTAGCGGATAACACCGGGGAGCTGTTTTTT; CDR3aa: CASSRLADNTGELFF
j_gene: TRBJ1-1; abundance: few; d_gene: NA; v_gene: TRBV20-1; CDR3nt: TGCAGTGCTAGTACGGGGGCTGAAACTGAAGCTTTCTTT; CDR3aa: CSASTGAETEAFF
j_gene: TRBJ2-1; abundance: few; d_gene: NA; v_gene: TRBV10-2; CDR3nt: TGCGCCAGCAGTGAGTCTGTAGGGGCAGGGATCAATGAGCAGTTCTTC; CDR3aa: CASSESVGAGINEQFF
j_gene: TRBJ2-5; abundance: large; d_gene: NA; v_gene: TRBV12-3/TRBV12-4; CDR3nt: TGTGCCAGCAGTTTAAGGTCGACTGAAGCGGGGACCCAGTACTTC; CDR3aa: CASSLRSTEAGTQYF
j_gene: TRBJ2-7; abundance: NA; d_gene: NA; v_gene: TRBV19; CDR3nt: TGTGCCAGTAGCCCGGGACCGCGCGCCGAGCAGTACTTC; CDR3aa: CASSPGPRAEQYF
j_gene: TRBJ2-3; abundance: few; d_gene: NA; v_gene: TRBV6-6; CDR3nt: TGTGCCAGCAGTATAGGGGGTCTTATGACTAGCACAGATACGCAGTATTTT; CDR3aa: CASSIGGLMTSTDTQYF
j_gene: TRBJ2-2; abundance: few; d_gene: TRBD1; v_gene: TRBV6-1; CDR3nt: TGTGCCAGCAGTGAACCTCCGGGACAGGGACTCGGGGAGCTGTTTTTT; CDR3aa: CASSEPPGQGLGELFF
j_gene: TRBJ2-2; abundance: NA; d_gene: TRBD1; v_gene: TRBV5-1; CDR3nt: TGCGCCAGCAGCTTCCGGGACAGGGAACGGGAGCTGTTTTTT; CDR3aa: CASSFRDRERELFF
j_gene: TRBJ1-5; abundance: few; d_gene: NA; v_gene: TRBV6-1; CDR3nt: TGTGCCAGCAGTGATCGTAAGGCTGTGGATCAGCCCCAGCATTTT; CDR3aa: CASSDRKAVDQPQHF
j_gene: TRBJ2-7; abundance: NA; d_gene: NA; v_gene: TRBV5-1; CDR3nt: TGCGCCAGCAGCGTCGATGGGGGCGAGCAGTACTTC; CDR3aa: CASSVDGGEQYF
j_gene: TRBJ2-1; abundance: NA; d_gene: TRBD2; v_gene: TRBV12-3/TRBV12-4; CDR3nt: TGTGCCAGCACCCCGATAGCGGGAGAGGTTGACAATGAGCAGTTCTTC; CDR3aa: CASTPIAGEVDNEQFF
j_gene: TRBJ1-6; abundance: NA; d_gene: TRBD1; v_gene: TRBV20-1; CDR3nt: TGCAGTTCTAAGACAGGGGGATCTTCACCCCTCCACTTT; CDR3aa: CSSKTGGSSPLHF